A selection of T cell receptor beta chains follows, all from one sample in a study of CD8 T cells in ankylosing spondylitis. TCRdb re-derived calls from the 5' RACE reads in MiXCR, one entry per CDR3 protein. The profile covers 380,000 or so distinct CDR3 sequences, with more than 20% appearing a single time and approximately 14% taken by the ten largest. The specimen was blood, either unsorted or a sorted T cell fraction (not recorded which). These TCRs come from a male donor with ankylosing spondylitis or in good health (not recorded which). CDR3s include the opening cysteine and the closing phenylalanine or tryptophan. The D gene is left open where the match is weak. The size field is filled for only some rows; it gives once, few, many or a size class.

D gene: .
clone size: few
V gene: TRBV4-1
J gene: TRBJ2-2
CDR3 DNA: TGCGCCAGCACCCAACATAACACCGGGGAGCTGTTTTTT
CDR3 protein: CASTQHNTGELFF

D gene: .
clone size: few
V gene: TRBV4-2
J gene: TRBJ2-5
CDR3 DNA: TGTGCCAGCAGCCAAGACGGGACCGAGACCCAGTACTTC
CDR3 protein: CASSQDGTETQYF

D gene: .
clone size: many
V gene: TRBV4-2
J gene: TRBJ1-6
CDR3 DNA: TGTGCCAGCAGCTTAGAGGGTTCACCCCTCCACTTT
CDR3 protein: CASSLEGSPLHF

D gene: .
clone size: .
V gene: TRBV7-2
J gene: TRBJ2-1
CDR3 DNA: TGTGCCAGCAGCCCCCGGGACAATACAATGGAAGAGCAGTTCTTC
CDR3 protein: CASSPRDNTMEEQFF

D gene: .
clone size: .
V gene: TRBV5-1
J gene: TRBJ2-7
CDR3 DNA: TGCGCCAGCAGCTCGATCTACACAGGGCAAGTTTACTACGAGCAGTACTTC
CDR3 protein: CASSSIYTGQVYYEQYF

D gene: .
clone size: .
V gene: TRBV12-3/TRBV12-4
J gene: TRBJ1-4
CDR3 DNA: TGTGCCAGCAACGAAGCCTCGGCCTCAACTAATGAAAAACTGTTTTTT
CDR3 protein: CASNEASASTNEKLFF

D gene: .
clone size: few
V gene: TRBV29-1
J gene: TRBJ2-2
CDR3 DNA: TGCAGCGTTGTGATGGTAACCGGGGAGCTGTTTTTT
CDR3 protein: CSVVMVTGELFF

D gene: .
clone size: .
V gene: TRBV2
J gene: TRBJ2-1
CDR3 DNA: TGTGCCATTCGACCGGACGGCTCCTACAATGAGCAGTTCTTC
CDR3 protein: CAIRPDGSYNEQFF

D gene: TRBD2
clone size: .
V gene: TRBV20-1
J gene: TRBJ2-2
CDR3 DNA: TGCAGTGCCGAAACGATAGCGGGGGGTGACGGGGAGCTGTTTTTT
CDR3 protein: CSAETIAGGDGELFF

D gene: TRBD2
clone size: many
V gene: TRBV7-6
J gene: TRBJ2-3
CDR3 DNA: TGTGCCAGCAGTTTGGGGGGAGGGGCAGATACGCAGTATTTT
CDR3 protein: CASSLGGGADTQYF

D gene: .
clone size: .
V gene: TRBV12-3/TRBV12-4
J gene: TRBJ2-1
CDR3 DNA: TGTGCCACCGGTGAAGGGATGGATGAGCAGTTCTTC
CDR3 protein: CATGEGMDEQFF

D gene: .
clone size: .
V gene: TRBV12-3/TRBV12-4
J gene: TRBJ1-5
CDR3 DNA: TGTGCCAGCAGCCCGGGGGTTTCAGGGAGCAATCAGCCCCAGCATTTT
CDR3 protein: CASSPGVSGSNQPQHF

D gene: .
clone size: many
V gene: TRBV12-3/TRBV12-4
J gene: TRBJ2-7
CDR3 DNA: TGTGCCAGCAGTGATATAGGCTCCGAGCAGTACTTC
CDR3 protein: CASSDIGSEQYF

D gene: .
clone size: .
V gene: TRBV6-2/TRBV6-3
J gene: TRBJ2-5
CDR3 DNA: TGTGCCAGCAGCAACGGCAGGAAGGGGACCCAGTACTTC
CDR3 protein: CASSNGRKGTQYF

D gene: TRBD1
clone size: .
V gene: TRBV29-1
J gene: TRBJ2-7
CDR3 DNA: TGCAGCGGAGTGACAGGGGACTCCTACGAGCAGTACTTC
CDR3 protein: CSGVTGDSYEQYF

D gene: .
clone size: .
V gene: TRBV27
J gene: TRBJ1-2
CDR3 DNA: TGTGCCAGCAGTTATGGAAGGAACTATGGCTACACCTTC
CDR3 protein: CASSYGRNYGYTF

D gene: .
clone size: few
V gene: TRBV10-1
J gene: TRBJ2-3
CDR3 DNA: TGCGCCAGCAAAGCCGGCAGTGGGAATACGCAGTATTTT
CDR3 protein: CASKAGSGNTQYF

D gene: .
clone size: .
V gene: TRBV9
J gene: TRBJ2-1
CDR3 DNA: TGTGCCAGCAGCGTAGCAGCGCCCAGCTCCTACAATGAGCAGTTCTTC
CDR3 protein: CASSVAAPSSYNEQFF

D gene: .
clone size: .
V gene: TRBV29-1
J gene: TRBJ2-7
CDR3 DNA: TGCAGCGTATCAGGGACATTAGACTACGAGCAGTACTTC
CDR3 protein: CSVSGTLDYEQYF

D gene: TRBD1
clone size: few
V gene: TRBV28
J gene: TRBJ2-5
CDR3 DNA: TGTGCCAGCAGTTGGCGGACAGGGGGGGGAGAGACCCAGTACTTC
CDR3 protein: CASSWRTGGGETQYF

D gene: TRBD2
clone size: few
V gene: TRBV20-1
J gene: TRBJ2-1
CDR3 DNA: TGCAGTGCTAGAGTCCTAGCGGGGGCGGGGAGTGAGCAGTTCTTC
CDR3 protein: CSARVLAGAGSEQFF

D gene: .
clone size: .
V gene: TRBV20-1
J gene: TRBJ2-1
CDR3 DNA: TGCAGTGCTAGAGAGGCAGACTACAATGAGCAGTTCTTC
CDR3 protein: CSAREADYNEQFF

D gene: .
clone size: few
V gene: TRBV29-1
J gene: TRBJ2-7
CDR3 DNA: TGCAGCGTTGAAAGGGCCCGGGGCAGGGAGCAGTACTTC
CDR3 protein: CSVERARGREQYF

D gene: TRBD2
clone size: .
V gene: TRBV5-6
J gene: TRBJ2-1
CDR3 DNA: TGTGCCAGCAGCTTGGAAGCGGGGGAGGGCAATGAGCAGTTCTTC
CDR3 protein: CASSLEAGEGNEQFF

D gene: .
clone size: .
V gene: TRBV20-1
J gene: TRBJ1-6
CDR3 DNA: TGCAGTGCCATACAGGGTTCACCCCTCCACTTT
CDR3 protein: CSAIQGSPLHF